This T cell receptor (beta chain) was identified in a study of beta chain features in type 1 diabetes. Regarding the study as a whole: For Type 1 diabetes patients, all four CD4+ subsets carried TCRB CDR3s that were moderately but significantly shorter.

TCRB transcripts that were expressed got sequenced, as all of the isolated RNA had been reverse transcribed. Using immunoSEQ multiplex PCR, the repertoire was profiled, and TCRdb retains in-frame clones only, with some absent. The sample shows more than 300,000 clones, roughly 8.8% of them seen only once. Trimming shortened V by 1 base and J by 4 bases, and 13 bases separated the two germline ends. From germline, CDR1 is SGHTA and CDR2 FQGNSA. The CDR3 loop spans 15 amino acids. For this clone: Its antigen is not identified.

The TCR was taken from a young man with type 1 diabetes. V usage is TRBV7-2 and J usage is TRBJ2-5, with D perhaps matching TRBD1 or TRBD2 (6 bases each). The sequencing sample was made of central memory CD4+ T cells from blood. The CDR3 nucleotides read TGTGCCAGCAGCTTAGGGAGGGGGGAAGTAGAGACCCAGTACTTC. Translated, it gives CASSLGRGEVETQYF.